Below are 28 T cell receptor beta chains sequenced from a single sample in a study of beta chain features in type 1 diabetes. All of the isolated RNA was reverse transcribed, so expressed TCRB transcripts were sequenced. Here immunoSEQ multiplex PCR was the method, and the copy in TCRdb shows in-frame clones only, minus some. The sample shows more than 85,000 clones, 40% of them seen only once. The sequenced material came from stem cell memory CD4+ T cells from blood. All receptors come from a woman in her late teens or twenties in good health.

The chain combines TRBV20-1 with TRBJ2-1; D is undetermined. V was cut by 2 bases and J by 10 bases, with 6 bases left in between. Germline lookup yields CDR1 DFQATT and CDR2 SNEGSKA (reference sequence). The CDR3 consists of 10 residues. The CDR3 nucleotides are TGCAGTGCTAGACGTCTGGAGCAGTTCTTC. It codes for CSARRLEQFF.

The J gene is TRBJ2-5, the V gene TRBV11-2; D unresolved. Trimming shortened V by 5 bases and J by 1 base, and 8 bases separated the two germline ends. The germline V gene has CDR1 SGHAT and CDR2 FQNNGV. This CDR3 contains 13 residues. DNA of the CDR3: TGTGCCAGCAGCCCTTCGGGCCAAGAGACCCAGTACTTC. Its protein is CASSPSGQETQYF.

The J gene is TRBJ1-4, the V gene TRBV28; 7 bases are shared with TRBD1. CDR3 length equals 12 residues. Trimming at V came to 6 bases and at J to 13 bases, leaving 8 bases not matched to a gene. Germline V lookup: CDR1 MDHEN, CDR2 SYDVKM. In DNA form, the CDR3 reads TGTGCCAGCAGGCACGACAGGGCTGGACTGTTTTTT. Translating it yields CASRHDRAGLFF.

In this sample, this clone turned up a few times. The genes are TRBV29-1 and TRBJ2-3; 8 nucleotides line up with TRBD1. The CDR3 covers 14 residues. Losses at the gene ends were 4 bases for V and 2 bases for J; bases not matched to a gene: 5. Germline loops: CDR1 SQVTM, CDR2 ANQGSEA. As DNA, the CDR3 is TGCAGCGTTGTCCGACAGGGGAACACAGATACGCAGTATTTT. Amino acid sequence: CSVVRQGNTDTQYF.

CDR3 protein: CSVEVGQGDEQYF. The CDR3 bases are TGCAGCGTTGAAGTCGGACAGGGGGACGAGCAGTACTTC. The chain is built from TRBV29-1 and TRBJ2-7, with 10 bases fitting TRBD1. Trimming at V came to 1 base and at J to 5 bases, leaving 2 bases not matched to a gene. CDR1 SQVTM and CDR2 ANQGSEA come from the germline V gene. The CDR3 contains 13 residues.

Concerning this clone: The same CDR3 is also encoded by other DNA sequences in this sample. Here the CDR3 reads CASSLGRGTYEQYF. Written as DNA, the CDR3 is TGTGCCAGCAGCTTAGGTCGGGGTACCTACGAGCAGTACTTC. This chain connects TRBV7-6 to TRBJ2-7; D perhaps matches TRBD2 (5 bases). The CDR3 runs to 14 residues. Trimming left V 1 base short and J 2 bases short, with 9 bases between. The germline gives CDR1 SGHVS, CDR2 FNYEAQ.

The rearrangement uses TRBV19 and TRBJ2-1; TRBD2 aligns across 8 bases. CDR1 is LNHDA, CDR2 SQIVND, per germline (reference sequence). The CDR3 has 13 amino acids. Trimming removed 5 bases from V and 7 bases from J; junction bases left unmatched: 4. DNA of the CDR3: TGTGCCAGTAGTGAACTAGCGGCTAATGAGCAGTTCTTC. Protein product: CASSELAANEQFF.

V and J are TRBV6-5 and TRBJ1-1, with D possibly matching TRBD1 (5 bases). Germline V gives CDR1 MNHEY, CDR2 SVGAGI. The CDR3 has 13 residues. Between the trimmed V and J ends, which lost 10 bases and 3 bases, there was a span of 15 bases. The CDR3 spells CATRRAGDTEAFF. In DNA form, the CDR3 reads TGTGCCACCCGCCGGGCGGGGGACACTGAAGCTTTCTTT.

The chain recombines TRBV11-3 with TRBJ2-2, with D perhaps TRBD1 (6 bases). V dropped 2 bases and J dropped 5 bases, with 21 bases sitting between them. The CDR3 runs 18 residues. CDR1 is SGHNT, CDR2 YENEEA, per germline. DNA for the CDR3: TGTGCCAGCAGCTTAAGCTTGTTCGGGACACCCCAGACCGGGGAGCTGTTTTTT. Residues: CASSLSLFGTPQTGELFF.

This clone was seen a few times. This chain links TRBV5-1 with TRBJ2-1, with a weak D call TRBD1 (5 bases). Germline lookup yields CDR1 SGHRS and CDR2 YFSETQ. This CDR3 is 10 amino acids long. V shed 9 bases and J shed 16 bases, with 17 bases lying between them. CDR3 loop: CANQGLRKFF. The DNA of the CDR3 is TGCGCCAACCAGGGATTAAGAAAATTCTTC.

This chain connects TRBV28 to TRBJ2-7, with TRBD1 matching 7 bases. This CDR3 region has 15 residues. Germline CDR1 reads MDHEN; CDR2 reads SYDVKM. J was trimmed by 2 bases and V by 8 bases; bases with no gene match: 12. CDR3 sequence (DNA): TGTGCCAGCGGAACAGCCGGGACAGCAACCTACGAGCAGTACTTC. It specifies CASGTAGTATYEQYF.

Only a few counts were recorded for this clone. The CDR3 sequence: CASSSQRQGGTEAFF. CDR3 nucleotides: TGTGCCAGCAGTTCCCAACGACAGGGGGGTACTGAAGCTTTCTTT. This chain connects TRBV28 to TRBJ1-1; 9 bases agree with TRBD1. The germline CDR1 and CDR2 sequences are MDHEN and SYDVKM. CDR3 length: 15 amino acids. With 4 bases clipped from V and 5 bases from J, the junction kept 8 bases outside the gene matches.

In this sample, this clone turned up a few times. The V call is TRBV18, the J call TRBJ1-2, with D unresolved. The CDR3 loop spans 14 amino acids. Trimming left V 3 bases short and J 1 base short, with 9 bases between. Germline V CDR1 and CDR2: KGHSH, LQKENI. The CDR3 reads CASSPGAYNYGYTF. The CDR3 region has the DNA TGTGCCAGCTCACCCGGAGCTTATAACTATGGCTACACCTTC.

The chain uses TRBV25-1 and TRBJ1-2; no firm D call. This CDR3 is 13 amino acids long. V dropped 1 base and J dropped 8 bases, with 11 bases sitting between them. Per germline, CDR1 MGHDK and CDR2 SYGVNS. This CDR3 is CASSEFPGYGYTF. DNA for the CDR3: TGTGCCAGCAGTGAATTTCCGGGGTACGGCTACACCTTC.

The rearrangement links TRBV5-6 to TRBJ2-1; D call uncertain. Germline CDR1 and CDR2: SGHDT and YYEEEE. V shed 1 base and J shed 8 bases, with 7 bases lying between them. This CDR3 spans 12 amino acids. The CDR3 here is CASSLLADEQFF. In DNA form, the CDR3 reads TGTGCCAGCAGCTTGTTGGCAGATGAGCAGTTCTTC.

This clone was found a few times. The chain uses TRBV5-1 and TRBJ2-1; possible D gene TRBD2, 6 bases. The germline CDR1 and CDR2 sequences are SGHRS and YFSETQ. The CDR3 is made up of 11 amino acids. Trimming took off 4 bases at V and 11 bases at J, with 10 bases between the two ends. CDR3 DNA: TGCGCCAGCAGCCCGGGACTTCAGCAGTTCTTC. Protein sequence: CASSPGLQQFF.

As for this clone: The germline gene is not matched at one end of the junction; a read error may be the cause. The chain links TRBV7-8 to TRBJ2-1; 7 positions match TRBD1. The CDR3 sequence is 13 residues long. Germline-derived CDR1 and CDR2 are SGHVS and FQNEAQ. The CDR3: CASSLDRVNEQFF. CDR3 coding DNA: TGTGCCAGCAGTTTAGACAGGGTCAATGAGCAGTTCTTC.

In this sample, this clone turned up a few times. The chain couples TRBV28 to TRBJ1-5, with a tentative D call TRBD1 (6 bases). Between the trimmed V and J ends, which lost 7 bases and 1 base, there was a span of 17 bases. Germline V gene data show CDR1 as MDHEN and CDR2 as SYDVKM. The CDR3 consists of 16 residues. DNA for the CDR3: TGTGCCAGCAATTCCGTCCCAGGGGAGAGCAATCAGCCCCAGCATTTT. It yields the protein CASNSVPGESNQPQHF.

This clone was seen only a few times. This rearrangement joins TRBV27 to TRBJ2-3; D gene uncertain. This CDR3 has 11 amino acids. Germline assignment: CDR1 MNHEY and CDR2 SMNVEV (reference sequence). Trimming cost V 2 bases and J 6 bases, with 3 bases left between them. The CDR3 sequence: CASSLRDTQYF. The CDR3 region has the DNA TGTGCCAGCAGTTTACGGGATACGCAGTATTTT.

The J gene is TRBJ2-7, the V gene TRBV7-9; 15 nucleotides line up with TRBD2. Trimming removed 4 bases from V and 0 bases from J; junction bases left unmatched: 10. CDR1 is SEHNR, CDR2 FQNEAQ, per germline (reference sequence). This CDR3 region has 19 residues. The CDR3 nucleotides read TGTGCCAGCAGCTCAGGGACTAGCGGGAGGACTCTAAGCTCCTACGAGCAGTACTTC. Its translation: CASSSGTSGRTLSSYEQYF. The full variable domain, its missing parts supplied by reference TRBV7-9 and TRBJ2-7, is DTGVSQNPRHKITKRGQNVTFRCDPISEHNRLYWYRQTLGQGPEFLTYFQNEAQLEKSRLLSDRFSAERPKGSFSTLEIQRTEQGDSAMYLCASSSGTSGRTLSSYEQYFGPGTRLTVT.

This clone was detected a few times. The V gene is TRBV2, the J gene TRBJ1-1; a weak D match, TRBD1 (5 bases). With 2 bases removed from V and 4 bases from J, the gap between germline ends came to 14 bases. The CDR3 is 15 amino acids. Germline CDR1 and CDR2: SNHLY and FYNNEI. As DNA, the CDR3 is TGTGCCAGCAGTGAACGGGCGGGGGAGGGCACTGAAGCTTTCTTT. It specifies CASSERAGEGTEAFF.

CDR3 sequence reads: CASSLGGQFYEQYF. In nucleotides, the CDR3 is TGTGCCAGCAGCTTAGGTGGACAGTTCTACGAGCAGTACTTC. V and J are TRBV11-1 and TRBJ2-7, with D tentatively TRBD1 (6 bases). The CDR3 length is 14 residues. V lost 1 base, J lost 3 bases, and 10 bases lay in between. Germline V gene sequence: CDR1 SGHAT, CDR2 FQDESV (reference sequence). Full variable domain (remainder filled in from reference TRBV11-1 and TRBJ2-7): EAEVAQSPRYKITEKSQAVAFWCDPISGHATLYWYRQILGQGPELLVQFQDESVVDDSQLPKDRFSAERLKGVDSTLKIQPAELGDSAMYLCASSLGGQFYEQYFGPGTRLTVT.

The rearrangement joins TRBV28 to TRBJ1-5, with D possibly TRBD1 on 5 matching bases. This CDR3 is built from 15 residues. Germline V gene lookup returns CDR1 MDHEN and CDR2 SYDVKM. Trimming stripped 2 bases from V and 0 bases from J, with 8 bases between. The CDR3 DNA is TGTGCCAGCAGTTTAGGAGGGGTTAGCAATCAGCCCCAGCATTTT. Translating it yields CASSLGGVSNQPQHF.

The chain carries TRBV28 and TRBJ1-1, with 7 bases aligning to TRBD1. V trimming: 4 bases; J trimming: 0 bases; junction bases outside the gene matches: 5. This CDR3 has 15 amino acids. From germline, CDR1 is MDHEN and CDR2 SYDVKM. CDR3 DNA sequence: TGTGCCAGCAGTTCGACAGGGTTGATGAACACTGAAGCTTTCTTT. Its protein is CASSSTGLMNTEAFF. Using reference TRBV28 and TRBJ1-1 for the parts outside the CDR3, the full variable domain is DVKVTQSSRYLVKRTGEKVFLECVQDMDHENMFWYRQDPGLGLRLIYFSYDVKMKEKGDIPEGYSVSREKKERFSLILESASTNQTSMYLCASSSTGLMNTEAFFGQGTRLTVV.

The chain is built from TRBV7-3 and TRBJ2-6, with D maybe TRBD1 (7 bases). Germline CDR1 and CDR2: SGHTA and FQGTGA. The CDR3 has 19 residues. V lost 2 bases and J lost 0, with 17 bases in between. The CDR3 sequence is CASSLGFGGTVSGANVLTF. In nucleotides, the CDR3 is TGTGCCAGCAGCTTAGGCTTCGGAGGGACAGTCTCTGGGGCCAACGTCCTGACTTTC.

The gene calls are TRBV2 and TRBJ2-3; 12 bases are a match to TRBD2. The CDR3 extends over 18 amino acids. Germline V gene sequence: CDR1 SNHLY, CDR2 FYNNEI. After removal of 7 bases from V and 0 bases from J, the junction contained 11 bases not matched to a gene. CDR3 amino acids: CASNQIPGLAGSTDTQYF. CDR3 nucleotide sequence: TGTGCCAGCAACCAAATACCGGGACTAGCGGGTAGCACAGATACGCAGTATTTT.

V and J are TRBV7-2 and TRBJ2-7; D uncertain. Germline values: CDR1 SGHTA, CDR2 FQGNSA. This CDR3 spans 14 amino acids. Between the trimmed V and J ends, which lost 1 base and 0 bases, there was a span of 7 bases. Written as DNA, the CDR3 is TGTGCCAGCAGCTTAGTACAGACCTCCTACGAGCAGTACTTC. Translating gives CASSLVQTSYEQYF.

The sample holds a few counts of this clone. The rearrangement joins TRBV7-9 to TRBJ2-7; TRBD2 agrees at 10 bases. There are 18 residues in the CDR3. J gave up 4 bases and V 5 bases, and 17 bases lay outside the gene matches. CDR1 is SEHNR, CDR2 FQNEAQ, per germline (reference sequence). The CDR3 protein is CASSPRWRLAGEPYEQYF. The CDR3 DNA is TGTGCCAGCAGCCCCAGATGGAGGCTAGCGGGAGAACCATACGAGCAGTACTTC.